These T cell receptor beta chains were read from a single sample in a study of T cells in localized non-small cell lung cancer. TCRdb's table, derived via immunoSEQ multiplex PCR, lists solely in-frame clones and lacks some. The data show 1,600 or so clones, approximately 30% seen once. The sample here was lung tumor tissue, taken before any cancer treatment. Every receptor here comes from a female donor older than 55 with stage II lung adenocarcinoma. CDR3s leave out the opening cysteine and the closing phenylalanine or tryptophan. Fields, in order: V gene, clone size, CDR3 protein. Size is omitted from some rows. Given values are once, few, many or a class for expanded clones.

>TRBV19|few
ASHGPPRYEQY
>TRBV6-8|.
AISYGRDTEAF
>TRBV7-2|medium-sized
ASSSAGEEKLF
>TRBV11-3|few
ASSLGRGSSYEQY
>TRBV7-6|few
ASSPQGAWTGELF
>TRBV2|.
ASSEVNRLGTEAF
>TRBV19|.
ASSPRRGTGVYQPQH
>TRBV9|few
ASSVDGTGAEQY
>TRBV28|large
ASSGEGYGYT
>TRBV11-3|.
ASSFTGQGANTEAF
>TRBV4-1|medium-sized
ASSQEFPGQVYNSPLH
>TRBV25-1|.
ASSEPGGRGSGELF
>TRBV7-5|.
ASSLGQGLMYEQY